This T cell receptor beta chain was recorded in a study of response to subunit inactivated influenza vaccine. CDR3 length: 13 residues. Germline lookup yields CDR1 SGHVS and CDR2 FQNEAQ. V gave up 6 bases and J gave up 4 bases, with 9 bases separating them. TCRdb re-called the RT-PCR reads through MiXCR, storing one row per CDR3 protein. The sample has about 700,000 distinct CDR3 sequences; over 11% are singletons. General study points: New T cells are recruited in small numbers by each seasonal influenza vaccination, according to the authors' suggestion.

With respect to this clonotype: What it binds is unknown.

This specimen was PBMCs from blood, taken 14 to 15 days before vaccination. The TCR sequence derives from a man between 50 and 59 years old who received an inactivated influenza vaccine. The chain employs TRBV7-8 and TRBJ2-2, with D possibly TRBD1 on 5 matching bases. The CDR3 protein is CASSQGITGELFF. As DNA, the CDR3 is TGTGCCAGCAGTCAGGGAATCACCGGGGAGCTGTTTTTT.